These T cell receptor beta chains were read from a single sample in a study of T cell responses to AZD1222 COVID-19 vaccine. Sequencing was performed with immunoSEQ multiplex PCR; in TCRdb, only in-frame clones are kept and a portion is missing. The repertoire includes tens of thousands of clones, 60% to 85% of them detected once, and 9.5% to 13% sits in the top ten. This material consisted of peripheral blood, taken on day 0 of AZD1222 vaccination. All receptors come from an adult in good health. CDR3s include the opening cysteine and the closing phenylalanine or tryptophan. D genes are given only for firm matches. Some rows mark clone size as missing; the rest say once, few, many or name a class of expanded clone.

v_gene	abundance	j_gene	d_gene	CDR3nt	CDR3aa
TRBV7-2	NA	TRBJ2-3	TRBD2	TGTGCCAGCAGCTTTGGCGGGGGGGCCTTCCCCGATACGCAGTATTTT	CASSFGGGAFPDTQYF
TRBV3-1/TRBV3-2	once	TRBJ2-2	NA	TGTGCCAGCAGCCAAAAGGGAATATACACCGGGGAGCTGTTTTTT	CASSQKGIYTGELFF
TRBV11-3	NA	TRBJ2-5	NA	TGTGCCAGCAGCCTACAGGGAACCAGAGAGACCCAGTACTTC	CASSLQGTRETQYF
TRBV2	NA	TRBJ1-1	NA	TGTGCCAGCAGGAAGGAGGGGACACGAAGAGGTAACACTGAAGCTTTCTTT	CASRKEGTRRGNTEAFF
TRBV28	NA	TRBJ2-1	TRBD2	TGTGCCAGCAGGACCAGGGGACTAGCGCGGTCCTACAATGAGCAGTTCTTC	CASRTRGLARSYNEQFF
TRBV7-6	NA	TRBJ1-6	NA	TGTGCCAGCAGCTTATACAGGGTGTCGTATAATTCACCCCTCCACTTT	CASSLYRVSYNSPLHF
TRBV15	NA	TRBJ2-1	NA	TGTGCCGCGAGGGGGCCGGCGGGGCCGACTAATGAGCAGTTCTTC	CAARGPAGPTNEQFF
TRBV10-3	few	TRBJ1-4	NA	TGTGCCATCAGTGCGGGACCTGGGGAAAAACTGTTTTTT	CAISAGPGEKLFF
TRBV15	NA	TRBJ1-1	NA	TGTGCCACCATCGATACCCTACGTTTGAACACTGAAGCTTTCTTT	CATIDTLRLNTEAFF
TRBV2	NA	TRBJ2-1	TRBD2	TGTGCCAGCAGGTTAGCGGGGGGTTCCTACAATGAGCAGTTCTTC	CASRLAGGSYNEQFF
TRBV7-2	NA	TRBJ2-1	TRBD2	TGTGCCAGCAGCTTTCCGGGGGGACTCTACAATGAGCAGTTCTTC	CASSFPGGLYNEQFF
TRBV4-2	NA	TRBJ1-5	TRBD1	TGTGCCAGCAGCCAAAATGGACAGGGGAGCAATCAGCCCCAGCATTTT	CASSQNGQGSNQPQHF
TRBV28	NA	TRBJ2-7	NA	TGTGCCAGCAGTTCCCCGTCGCAGGGCCTGCAGTACTTC	CASSSPSQGLQYF
TRBV14	NA	TRBJ2-3	TRBD2	TGTGCCAGCAGCCGGTGGGGGGGAACATCAGATACGCAGTATTTT	CASSRWGGTSDTQYF
TRBV19	NA	TRBJ2-7	NA	TGTGCCAGTAGTATACGATTAGCCATGAGCTCCTACGAGCAGTACTTC	CASSIRLAMSSYEQYF
TRBV5-4	NA	TRBJ1-1	TRBD1	TGTGCCAGCAGCGGGGGGACAGGGCCTGAAGCTTTCTTT	CASSGGTGPEAFF
TRBV2	NA	TRBJ2-7	NA	TGTGCCAGCACCGCTCAGAGCCTAGAGCAGTACTTC	CASTAQSLEQYF
TRBV2	NA	TRBJ2-7	NA	TGTGCCAGCAATCTCCAGGGTAGCTCCTACGAGCAGTACTTC	CASNLQGSSYEQYF
TRBV19	NA	TRBJ1-2	NA	TGTGCCAGCCGTACCCCGTCCAGGGGAGGCGGGCACTATGGCTACACCTTC	CASRTPSRGGGHYGYTF
TRBV3-1/TRBV3-2	NA	TRBJ1-4	NA	TGTGCCATGCTGACAACTAATGAAAAACTGTTTTTT	CAMLTTNEKLFF
TRBV19	NA	TRBJ1-6	NA	TGTGCCAGTAGCGAGACGCATGCTGTGAATTCACCCCTCCACTTT	CASSETHAVNSPLHF
TRBV5-1	NA	TRBJ1-1	NA	TGCGCCAGCAGCTTGGGACTGGACTTGAATACTGAAGCTTTCTTT	CASSLGLDLNTEAFF
TRBV30	NA	TRBJ2-6	NA	TGTGCCTGGACCCAGTCTGGGGCCAACGTCCTGACTTTC	CAWTQSGANVLTF
TRBV20-1	NA	TRBJ1-1	NA	TGCAGTGCTAGTCGGGGTACGGGCACTGAAGCTTTCTTT	CSASRGTGTEAFF
TRBV11-2	few	TRBJ2-2	TRBD1	TGTGCCAGCAGCCTGATCGGACAGGGCACCGGGGAGCTGTTTTTT	CASSLIGQGTGELFF
TRBV5-1	once	TRBJ1-4	TRBD1	TGCGCCAGCAGCCCCGGGACAGGGGATGAAAAACTGTTTTTT	CASSPGTGDEKLFF
TRBV14	NA	TRBJ1-1	NA	TGTGCCAGCAGCCATGACCGCCGGACTGAAGCTTTCTTT	CASSHDRRTEAFF
TRBV4-1	NA	TRBJ2-1	NA	TGCGCCAGCAGCAAGTTGGGGACCGAGGAGCAGTTCTTC	CASSKLGTEEQFF
TRBV19	NA	TRBJ1-3	NA	TGTGCCAGTAGTATTTTTGGATCGGAAAACACCATATATTTT	CASSIFGSENTIYF
TRBV24-1	NA	TRBJ2-3	NA	TGTGCCACCAGTGATTCCGATACAGGTGGCGATACGCAGTATTTT	CATSDSDTGGDTQYF
TRBV7-9	NA	TRBJ1-5	NA	TGTGCCAGCAGCTCAACACCTACAGGCCTGGACCTTCATTTT	CASSSTPTGLDLHF
TRBV5-1	NA	TRBJ2-5	TRBD2	TGCGCCAGCAGCTCCCTAGCGGGGCAAGAGACCCAGTACTTC	CASSSLAGQETQYF
TRBV5-1	once	TRBJ2-3	TRBD1	TGCGCCAGCAGCTTGGGACAGGGACCCACAGATACGCAGTATTTT	CASSLGQGPTDTQYF
TRBV6-4	NA	TRBJ2-6	NA	TGTGCCAGCAGTGTAAACTCTGGGGCCAACGTCCTGACTTTC	CASSVNSGANVLTF
TRBV2	once	TRBJ1-3	NA	TGTGCCAGCAGTGTCGGTAGACGTTCCTCTGGAAACACCATATATTTT	CASSVGRRSSGNTIYF
TRBV11-2	NA	TRBJ2-6	NA	TGTGCCAGCAGCTTAGAGCCAGCTGGGGCCAACGTCCTGACTTTC	CASSLEPAGANVLTF
TRBV6-1	NA	TRBJ1-3	TRBD1	TGTGCCAGCAGTGAGACAGGGGTTGGAAACACCATATATTTT	CASSETGVGNTIYF
TRBV11-2	NA	TRBJ1-2	TRBD1	TGTGCCAGCAGCTTAGTGGACAGGGGGTTCGGTGGCTACACCTTC	CASSLVDRGFGGYTF
TRBV10-1	NA	TRBJ2-1	TRBD2	TGCGCCAGCAGTGATAGTAGCGGGGTTCGGAATGAGCAGTTCTTC	CASSDSSGVRNEQFF
TRBV5-6	NA	TRBJ2-1	NA	TGTGCCAGCAGCTCCTGGCGTAGCTCCTACAATGAGCAGTTCTTC	CASSSWRSSYNEQFF